This T cell receptor (beta chain) is drawn from a study of T-cell reconstitution after alpha-beta-depleted transplantation in children (dated by TCRdb to about 2016). Concerning the study at large: T-cell immune reconstitution after TCRalphabeta/CD19-depleted allogeneic hematopoietic cell transplantation in children was quantitatively tracked in the study by means of TCR repertoire profiling.

Concerning this clonotype itself: The antigen it binds to is not known. No much larger clone exists at a distance of one base, and base qualities are not known.

The V and J ends are trimmed by 7 bases and 6 bases, leaving 4 bases between them. The CDR3 sequence holds 11 residues, the cysteine and phenylalanine included. The read is trimmed to its CDR3 DNA, 33 bases read in frame from base 1. The germline V gene (reference sequence) sets CDR1 to SEHNR and CDR2 to FQNEAQ. The library was generated by PCR. The sequencing machine was an Illumina HiSeq 2500. To normalize quantification of the TCRbeta repertoire, the TCR libraries were built with molecular barcoding that relied on unique molecular identifiers. TCRdb reanalyzed the raw reads on its own, using fastp at Q25 for trimming and MiXCR for clone calling, and kept in-frame beta chains. Every distinct CDR3 protein forms one entry, paired with its most common genes and DNA. The sample table shows some 830,000 distinct CDR3 sequences, and 15% to 20% are seen once. About 5% of the sample is in the top ten clones.

The investigation overall reported the following: The apparently early recovery of alphabetaT-cell counts about two months after transplant reportedly depended on only several hundred rapidly expanded clones that came from non-depleted graft cells. The high TCRbeta diversity at day 60 in some patients was ascribed to recipient T cells and intrathymic progenitors that had survived conditioning. The frequencies of hyperexpanded clones fell over the following months, and after one year, T-cell counts and TCRbeta diversity were mostly attributed to newly produced T cells.

According to the study, the label for this sample's treatment or condition signals: allogeneic hematopoietic cell transplantation with graft depleted of TCRalphabeta T cells and CD19 B cells. Transplant recipients were children who received TCRalphabeta/CD19-depleted allogeneic hematopoietic cell grafts. This receptor chain uses TRBV7-9 and TRBJ1-6; too little of a D gene remains to name it. The sequence was collected from a male patient under 18 who had a stem cell transplant for acute lymphoblastic leukemia, so the T cells may come from the graft donor. The sample here was PBMCs, mostly from graft donor cells, taken 360 days after TCRalphabeta/CD19-depleted stem cell transplant. The DNA is TGTGCCAGCACCCCTAATTCACCCCTCCACTTT. It translates as CASTPNSPLHF. Beyond the CDR3, the reference TRBV7-9 and TRBJ1-6 genes provide the residues; the full variable domain reads: DTGVSQNPRHKITKRGQNVTFRCDPISEHNRLYWYRQTLGQGPEFLTYFQNEAQLEKSRLLSDRFSAERPKGSFSTLEIQRTEQGDSAMYLCASTPNSPLHFGNGTRLTVT.